A single sample gave rise to the 19 T cell receptor beta chains below, sequenced in a study of shared clonotypes between healthy human individuals. Positively selected for CCR7, the CD45RO-negative cells used as naive CD8 cells excluded terminally differentiated effector memory CD45RA+ cells. TCRdb's copy holds only in-frame clones and misses some; the assay was immunoSEQ multiplex PCR. This table holds 1.5 million to 2.5 million clones, approximately 94% found once. The source material was naive CD8+ T cells sorted from blood. These receptors were obtained from a man between 18 and 29 years old in good health.

The rearrangement links TRBV6-4 to TRBJ1-4; a weak D match, TRBD1 (6 bases). This CDR3 is built from 17 residues. Germline CDR1 MRHNA, CDR2 SNTAGT. The V gene lost 0 bases and the J gene lost 4 bases, with 15 bases spanning the gap. The CDR3 sequence is CASSDSYGTHNNEKLFF. For the CDR3, the DNA is TGTGCCAGCAGTGACTCTTACGGGACACACAATAATGAAAAACTGTTTTTT.

CDR3 in amino acids: CASIPSQGAGNTIYF. The CDR3 DNA reads as TGTGCCAGCATTCCTTCACAGGGTGCTGGAAACACCATATATTTT. The chain carries TRBV6-6 and TRBJ1-3; tentatively, D is TRBD1 (6 bases). This CDR3 spans 15 amino acids. Trimming cost V 7 bases and J 2 bases, with 15 bases left between them. The germline V gene has CDR1 MNHNY and CDR2 SVGAGI (reference sequence).

The rearrangement joins TRBV5-6 to TRBJ2-1, with unresolved D. V was clipped by 4 bases and J by 7 bases, with 12 bases between them. Germline lookup yields CDR1 SGHDT and CDR2 YYEEEE. The CDR3 has 13 amino acids. Written as DNA, the CDR3 is TGTGCCAGCAGCAAGGGCAGCTCTAATGAGCAGTTCTTC. Translating gives CASSKGSSNEQFF.

V and J are TRBV7-6 and TRBJ2-1; D unclear. V gave up 7 bases and J gave up 8 bases, with 9 bases separating them. This CDR3 has 11 residues. Germline V gives CDR1 SGHVS, CDR2 FNYEAQ. CDR3 sequence (DNA): TGTGCCAGCACTGATCAGGATGAGCAGTTCTTC. This codes for CASTDQDEQFF.

V is TRBV9 and J is TRBJ1-6, with 7 bases identical to TRBD1. This CDR3 is 14 amino acids long. Germline assignment: CDR1 SGDLS and CDR2 YYNGEE. V trimming: 3 bases; J trimming: 8 bases; junction bases outside the gene matches: 5. Written as DNA, the CDR3 is TGTGCCAGCAGCGCGTGGGACAGCGATTCACCCCTCCACTTT. This encodes CASSAWDSDSPLHF.

This chain links TRBV4-3 with TRBJ1-5; 7 bases agree with TRBD1. Trimming at V came to 4 bases and at J to 5 bases, leaving 8 bases not matched to a gene. CDR1 is LGHNA and CDR2 is YSLEER in the germline V gene. The length of the CDR3 is 15 residues. This CDR3 reads CASSRLTGKDQPQHF. CDR3 nucleotide sequence: TGCGCCAGCAGCCGCCTGACAGGGAAGGATCAGCCCCAGCATTTT.

The chain combines TRBV2 with TRBJ1-2, with TRBD1 matching over 9 bases. Germline loops: CDR1 SNHLY, CDR2 FYNNEI. The V gene end was trimmed by 2 bases and the J gene end by 8 bases; junction bases not matched to a gene: 9. The CDR3 loop spans 15 amino acids. The CDR3 sequence is CASSETGTGNEGYTF. The CDR3 DNA reads as TGTGCCAGCAGTGAAACCGGGACAGGGAACGAAGGCTACACCTTC.

The rearrangement uses TRBV27 and TRBJ2-3, with 7 nucleotides matching TRBD2. Per germline, CDR1 MNHEY and CDR2 SMNVEV (reference sequence). V dropped 8 bases and J dropped 0; count of bases not matched to a gene: 5. The CDR3 totals 14 residues. The DNA of the CDR3 is TGTGCCAGCCTGGGGGGAGGGAGCACAGATACGCAGTATTTT. This gives the protein CASLGGGSTDTQYF.

The chain combines TRBV19 with TRBJ2-1; D call uncertain. This CDR3 region has 15 residues. The germline gives CDR1 LNHDA, CDR2 SQIVND (reference sequence). The V end lost 1 base, the J end lost 2 bases, and 9 bases lay between the germline ends. The CDR3: CASSIAPGTYNEQFF. In nucleotides, the CDR3 is TGTGCCAGTAGTATAGCCCCAGGAACCTACAATGAGCAGTTCTTC.

The chain couples TRBV7-9 to TRBJ1-3, with D maybe TRBD1 (5 bases). The V end was cut by 7 bases, the J end by 3 bases, with 16 bases between. Germline V CDR1 and CDR2: SEHNR, FQNEAQ (reference sequence). The CDR3 is 15 residues long. As DNA, the CDR3 is TGTGCCAGCAACGACCGGGACGCACATGGAAACACCATATATTTT. Residues: CASNDRDAHGNTIYF. Full variable domain (remainder filled in from reference TRBV7-9 and TRBJ1-3): DTGVSQNPRHKITKRGQNVTFRCDPISEHNRLYWYRQTLGQGPEFLTYFQNEAQLEKSRLLSDRFSAERPKGSFSTLEIQRTEQGDSAMYLCASNDRDAHGNTIYFGEGSWLTVV.

The chain has TRBV13 and TRBJ2-3; 7 bases map to TRBD1. CDR1 and CDR2 from the germline V gene are PRHDT and FYEKMQ (reference sequence). This CDR3 spans 16 amino acids. V shed 4 bases, J shed 0 bases, and the junction held 7 bases outside the gene matches. CDR3 nucleotides: TGTGCCAGCAGCTCCCAGGGGGTGCGGAGCACAGATACGCAGTATTTT. Its protein is CASSSQGVRSTDTQYF.

The CDR3 sequence is CATSARNSYEQYF. Written as DNA, the CDR3 is TGTGCCACCAGCGCTCGGAACTCCTACGAGCAGTACTTC. The chain couples TRBV15 to TRBJ2-7, with D unclear. This CDR3 comprises 13 residues. From germline, CDR1 is LNHNV and CDR2 YYDKDF (reference sequence). The V gene lost 5 bases and the J gene lost 0 bases, with 8 bases spanning the gap.

CDR3 in amino acids: CASNLGGGRFDEQFF. The CDR3 DNA reads TGTGCCAGCAACCTGGGGGGCGGGAGGTTCGATGAGCAGTTCTTC. The rearrangement uses TRBV5-6 and TRBJ2-1; 8 nucleotides align to TRBD2. Germline values: CDR1 SGHDT, CDR2 YYEEEE. J gave up 8 bases and V 6 bases, and 13 bases lay outside the gene matches. CDR3 length: 15 amino acids.

V and J are TRBV6-1 and TRBJ2-7; 8 nucleotides align to TRBD1. V gave up 6 bases and J gave up 3 bases; unmatched junction bases: 10. The CDR3 length is 15 residues. Germline V lookup: CDR1 MNHNS, CDR2 SASEGT. The CDR3, as DNA: TGTGCCAGCAGCCCAGTAGGACAGGGTTTCTACGAGCAGTACTTC. Protein sequence: CASSPVGQGFYEQYF.

The chain is built from TRBV9 and TRBJ1-5, with a tentative D call TRBD1 (6 bases). This CDR3 comprises 12 residues. Deletions cut 4 bases from V and 11 bases from J, with 13 bases between. Germline V gene sequence: CDR1 SGDLS, CDR2 YYNGEE. The CDR3 DNA reads as TGTGCCAGCAGCATCGAGGGGGGCTCCCAGCATTTT. Residues: CASSIEGGSQHF.

The chain uses TRBV11-2 and TRBJ1-6; D is undetermined. The germline gives CDR1 SGHAT, CDR2 FQNNGV. The CDR3 loop spans 12 amino acids. V lost 5 bases and J 3 bases, leaving 2 bases between the germline ends. The CDR3 spells CASSDYNSPLHF. The CDR3 DNA reads TGTGCCAGCAGCGACTATAATTCACCCCTCCACTTT.

A single count supports this clone. The genes are TRBV4-3 and TRBJ2-1, with 7 bases fitting TRBD1. CDR1 is LGHNA, CDR2 YSLEER, per germline. CDR3 length equals 15 residues. After removal of 3 bases from V and 7 bases from J, the junction contained 9 bases not matched to a gene. CDR3 protein: CASSQGQLLGNEQFF. The CDR3 DNA follows: TGCGCCAGCAGCCAGGGACAGTTATTAGGGAATGAGCAGTTCTTC.

This clone has just one count. V is TRBV9 and J is TRBJ2-7, with D possibly matching TRBD1 (7 bases). V lost 4 bases and J lost 3, with 17 bases in between. This CDR3 has 15 amino acids. The germline V gene has CDR1 SGDLS and CDR2 YYNGEE. The chain's CDR3 is CASSQGVTSSYEQYF. DNA for the CDR3: TGTGCCAGCAGCCAGGGGGTTACTAGCAGCTACGAGCAGTACTTC.

The chain carries TRBV6-6 and TRBJ2-1; 11 positions agree with TRBD2. Germline CDR1 MNHNY, CDR2 SVGAGI (reference sequence). V was pared by 6 bases and J by 5 bases, with 3 bases of the junction left unmatched. The CDR3 consists of 14 residues. The CDR3 sequence is CASSQLAGDNEQFF. CDR3 in DNA: TGTGCCAGCAGCCAACTAGCGGGAGACAATGAGCAGTTCTTC.